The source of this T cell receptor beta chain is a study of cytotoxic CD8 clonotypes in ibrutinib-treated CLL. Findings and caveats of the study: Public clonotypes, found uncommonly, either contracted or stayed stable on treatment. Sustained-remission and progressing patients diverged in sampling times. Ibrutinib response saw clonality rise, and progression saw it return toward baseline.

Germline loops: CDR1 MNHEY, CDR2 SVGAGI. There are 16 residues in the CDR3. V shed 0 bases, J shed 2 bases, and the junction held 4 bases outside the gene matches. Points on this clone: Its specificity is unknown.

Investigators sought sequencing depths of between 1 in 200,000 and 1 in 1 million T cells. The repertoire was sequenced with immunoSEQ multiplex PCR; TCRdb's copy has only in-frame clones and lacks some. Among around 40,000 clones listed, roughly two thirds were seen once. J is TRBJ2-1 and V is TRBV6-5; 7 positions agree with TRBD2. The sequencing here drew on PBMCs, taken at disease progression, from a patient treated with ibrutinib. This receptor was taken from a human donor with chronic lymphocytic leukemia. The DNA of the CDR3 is TGTGCCAGCAGTTACTCCTCTAGCGGAACCTACAATGAGCAGTTCTTC. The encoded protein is CASSYSSSGTYNEQFF.